The 8 T cell receptor beta chains below come from one sample, sequenced in a study of CXCR3-negative and CXCR3-positive naive CD8 T cells. UMI-labeled TRB cDNA libraries were prepared by 5' RACE. TCRdb re-called the 5' RACE reads and gives one entry per CDR3 protein, without DNA. The listing contains just under 90,000 distinct CDR3 sequences. Their antigen targets remain unknown. Study findings and constraints: Greater hydrophobicity was found in TRB CDR3s of CXCR3-positive naive cells than of CXCR3-negative naive cells.

The sample consisted of naive CXCR3+ CD8+ T cells from blood. As for subset: CD45RO-CCR7+CD27+CD95- naive CD8+ T cells expressing CXCR3 (TNR3+). The source is a human donor in good health. Some clones in this sample may be carry-over from other donors' samples.

The chain carries TRBV28 and TRBJ1-1. CDR1 is MDHEN, CDR2 SYDVKM, per germline. The CDR3 spans 14 residues. The CDR3 reads CASREGQAGTEAFF.

The chain combines TRBV28 with TRBJ2-3; TCRdb designates TRBD2, a call that cannot be tested without DNA. CDR3 length equals 16 residues. Germline V lookup: CDR1 MDHEN, CDR2 SYDVKM. CDR3 protein: CASRRQVAGGAHTQYF.

The chain couples TRBV7-9 to TRBJ2-1. This CDR3 comprises 16 residues. The germline V gene has CDR1 SEHNR and CDR2 FQNEAQ (reference sequence). Here the CDR3 reads CASSPPSGAAYNEQFF.

CDR3 loop: CASSLYSLRSSVYTGELFF. J is TRBJ2-2 and V is TRBV14. The CDR3 is 19 amino acids. The germline CDR1 and CDR2 sequences are SGHDN and FVKESK.

The rearrangement uses TRBV14 and TRBJ2-4; lacking DNA, the TRBD1 call made by TCRdb goes unchecked. The CDR3 consists of 17 residues. The V gene's germline CDR1 is SGHDN and CDR2 FVKESK. The CDR3 protein is CASSYGQGLLAKNIQYF.

This chain's CDR3 is CASSDVGQVFFYGYTF. The chain combines TRBV12-1 with TRBJ1-2; TCRdb picks TRBD1, but there is no DNA to check that call. TRBV12-1 is noted as a pseudogene. This CDR3 is built from 16 residues.

This sequence joins TRBV7-8 and TRBJ2-4; without DNA, the TCRdb call of TRBD1 cannot be checked. The CDR3 is 21 residues long. Germline values: CDR1 SGHVS, CDR2 FQNEAQ. The CDR3 here is CASSLRFQTGAAEVAKNIQYF. Combining the CDR3 with reference TRBV7-8 and TRBJ2-4 gives the whole variable domain GAGVSQSPRYKVAKRGQDVALRCDPISGHVSLFWYQQALGQGPEFLTYFQNEAQLDKSGLPSDRFFAERPEGSVSTLKIQRTQQEDSAVYLCASSLRFQTGAAEVAKNIQYFGAGTRLSVL.

The rearrangement joins TRBV27 to TRBJ1-5. The CDR3 covers 16 residues. From germline, CDR1 is MNHEY and CDR2 SMNVEV (reference sequence). The CDR3: CASSLHAGRSNQPQHF.